This T cell receptor beta chain was retrieved from a study of T cell changes during pregnancy in multiple sclerosis. Repertoires were generated with immunoSEQ multiplex PCR, while TCRdb's copy carries only in-frame clones and drops some. The data hold over 50,000 clones, with more than 75% observed a single time. Germline V gene sequence: CDR1 GTSNPN, CDR2 SVGIG (reference sequence). The length of the CDR3 is 11 residues. V was cut by 6 bases and J by 8 bases, with 13 bases left in between. This chain uses TRBV30 with TRBJ1-2; D is ambiguous. The TCR originated in a human donor whose cells served as feeder cells for cultures in a pregnancy study. Sequences were obtained from peripheral blood from another person, used as feeder cells. The CDR3: CACRATEGYTF. CDR3 DNA sequence: TGTGCCTGCCGGGCTACCGAAGGCTACACCTTC.